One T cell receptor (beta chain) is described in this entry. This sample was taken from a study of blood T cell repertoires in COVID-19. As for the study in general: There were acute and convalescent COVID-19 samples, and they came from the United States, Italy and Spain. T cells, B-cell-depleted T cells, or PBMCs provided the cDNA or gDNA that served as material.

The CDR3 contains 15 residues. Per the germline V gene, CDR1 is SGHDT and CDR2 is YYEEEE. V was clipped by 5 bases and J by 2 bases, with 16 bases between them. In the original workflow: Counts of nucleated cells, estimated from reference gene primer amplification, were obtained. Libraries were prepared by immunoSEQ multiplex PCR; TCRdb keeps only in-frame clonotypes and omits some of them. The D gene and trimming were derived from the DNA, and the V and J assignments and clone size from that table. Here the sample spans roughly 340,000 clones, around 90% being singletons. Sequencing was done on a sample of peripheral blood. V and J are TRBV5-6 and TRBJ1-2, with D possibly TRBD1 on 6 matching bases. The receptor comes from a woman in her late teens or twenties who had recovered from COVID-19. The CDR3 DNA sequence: TGTGCCAGCAGTCGTCGCGGGGGCGGGAACTATGGCTACACCTTC. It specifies CASSRRGGGNYGYTF.